This T cell receptor (beta chain) comes out of a study of identical twins. Germline loops: CDR1 MDHEN, CDR2 SYDVKM. Trimming stripped 5 bases from V and 4 bases from J, with 26 bases between. CDR3 length equals 18 residues. This clonotype was seen more than once but under ten times. Template switching added a universal primer site, and cDNA bore unique molecular identifiers. TCRdb re-analysed the 5' RACE reads in MiXCR, keeping a single row per CDR3 protein. The repertoire consists of about 890,000 distinct CDR3 sequences, with 9% to 15% occurring once and the leading ten covering around 1.5%. These sequences were also reported in another study, on yellow fever vaccine responses in identical twins.

The source material was PBMCs. V gene TRBV28 combines with J gene TRBJ1-1; D is possibly TRBD1 (6 bases). The source is a woman between 18 and 29 years old in good health. CDR3 DNA: TGTGCCAGCAGTAATTTTATCCGCCAGGGGCGATCGGGCACTGAAGCTTTCTTT. Protein: CASSNFIRQGRSGTEAFF.